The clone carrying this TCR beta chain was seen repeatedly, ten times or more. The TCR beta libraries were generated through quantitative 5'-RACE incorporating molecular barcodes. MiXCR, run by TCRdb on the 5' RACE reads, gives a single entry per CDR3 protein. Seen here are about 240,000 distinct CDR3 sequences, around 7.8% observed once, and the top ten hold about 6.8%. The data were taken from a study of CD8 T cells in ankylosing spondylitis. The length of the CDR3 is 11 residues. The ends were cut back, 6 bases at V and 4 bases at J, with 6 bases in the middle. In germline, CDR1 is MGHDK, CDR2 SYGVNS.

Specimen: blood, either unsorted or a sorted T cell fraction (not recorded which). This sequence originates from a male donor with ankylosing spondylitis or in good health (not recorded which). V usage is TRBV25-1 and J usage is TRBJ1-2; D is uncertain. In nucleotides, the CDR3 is TGTGCCAGCAGAGAAAGCTATGGCTACACCTTC. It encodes CASRESYGYTF.